The sequence of this T cell receptor beta chain was determined in a study of shared clonotypes between healthy human individuals. The donors, all of them Caucasian adults, lived in Nashville, Tennessee. It was at deep level that the assay was run. Genomic DNA per cell subset filled all wells of several immunoSEQ plates. Measured with immunoSEQ multiplex PCR; TCRdb has only the in-frame clones, and not every one. This repertoire shows millions of clones, roughly 95% found once; its top ten account for 0.13%. Source material: naive CD4+ T cells sorted from blood. Described subset: CD45RA+ positively selected. This receptor was taken from a man between 18 and 35 years old in good health.

The CDR3 DNA is TGTGCCAGTAGATCTAGCGGCAACCACTACGAGCAGTACTTC. Translating it yields CASRSSGNHYEQYF. The rearrangement uses TRBV14 and TRBJ2-7; 7 nucleotides agree with TRBD2. V was clipped by 9 bases and J by 3 bases; unmatched bases: 11. The CDR3 is 14 residues long. From germline, CDR1 is SGHDN and CDR2 FVKESK.